One and the same sample provided the 12 T cell receptor beta chains below, sequenced in a study of blood T cell repertoires in COVID-19. Clones were sequenced by immunoSEQ multiplex PCR, and TCRdb holds only the in-frame ones, with some missing. The sample lists roughly 200,000 clones, roughly 83% occurring once. Sequencing input: peripheral blood. Every receptor here comes from a woman between 40 and 55 years old with COVID-19, enrolled during active disease.

J is TRBJ2-5 and V is TRBV10-3, with D possibly being TRBD1 (5 bases). Trimming took off 2 bases at V and 2 bases at J, with 9 bases between the two ends. Germline CDR1 ENHRY, CDR2 SYGVKD. This CDR3 spans 14 amino acids. In nucleotides, the CDR3 is TGTGCCATCAGTGAGGGACATAGACAAGAGACCCAGTACTTC. It specifies CAISEGHRQETQYF.

This clone was seen ten or more times. This sequence joins TRBV9 and TRBJ2-7; D is unclear. Germline CDR1 is SGDLS and CDR2 is YYNGEE. The germline V and J ends were trimmed by 6 bases and 2 bases, with 3 bases remaining between them. The length of the CDR3 is 10 residues. As DNA, the CDR3 is TGTGCCAGCACCACCTACGAGCAGTACTTC. This encodes CASTTYEQYF.

The chain has TRBV18 and TRBJ1-2; D possibly corresponds to TRBD1 (5 bases). The germline V and J ends were trimmed by 4 bases and 4 bases, with 13 bases remaining between them. Germline V CDR1 and CDR2: KGHSH, LQKENI. The CDR3 sequence is 14 residues long. The CDR3 is CASSQQGRGYGYTF. Here the CDR3 DNA reads TGTGCCAGCTCACAGCAGGGTAGGGGCTATGGCTACACCTTC.

V is TRBV27 and J is TRBJ2-3; D possibly corresponds to TRBD1 (8 bases). The CDR3 is 15 amino acids. The V and J ends lost 6 bases and 2 bases respectively, with 15 bases between them. The germline CDR1 and CDR2 sequences are MNHEY and SMNVEV (reference sequence). Written as DNA, the CDR3 is TGTGCCAGCAGACAGGGGGGACTATACACAGATACGCAGTATTTT. Its protein product is CASRQGGLYTDTQYF.

The chain combines TRBV28 with TRBJ1-1; TRBD1 is a possible D gene (6 bases). Germline CDR1 reads MDHEN; CDR2 reads SYDVKM. The CDR3 length is 12 residues. Between the trimmed V and J ends, which lost 2 bases and 6 bases, there was a span of 7 bases. The CDR3 DNA sequence: TGTGCCAGCAGTTTAGCAGGGGCTGAAGCTTTCTTT. Translating gives CASSLAGAEAFF.

The gene calls are TRBV2 and TRBJ1-6; D unclear. Between the trimmed V and J ends, which lost 3 bases and 14 bases, there was a span of 17 bases. CDR1 SNHLY and CDR2 FYNNEI come from the germline V gene. The CDR3 consists of 14 residues. The CDR3 region is CASSDAGGDLALHF. CDR3 sequence (DNA): TGTGCCAGCAGTGACGCGGGTGGGGATTTGGCCCTCCACTTT.

The chain recombines TRBV18 with TRBJ1-4; D gene unclear. The CDR3 covers 12 residues. The ends were cut back, 5 bases at V and 4 bases at J, with 5 bases in the middle. Germline loops: CDR1 KGHSH, CDR2 LQKENI. CDR3 bases: TGTGCCAGCTCAAACAGTAATGAAAAACTGTTTTTT. Amino acid sequence: CASSNSNEKLFF.

V and J are TRBV6-2 or TRBV6-3 and TRBJ1-2; D not resolved. The CDR3 totals 11 residues. V was pared by 4 bases and J by 5 bases, with 5 bases between. Germline lookup yields CDR1 MNHEY and CDR2 SVGEGT. DNA for the CDR3: TGTGCCAGCAGTTCAACTTATGGCTACACCTTC. Translation gives CASSSTYGYTF.

V is TRBV19 and J is TRBJ1-2; 7 bases agree with TRBD1. In germline, CDR1 is LNHDA, CDR2 SQIVND (reference sequence). This CDR3 has 12 residues. The V segment lost 9 bases and the J segment 7 bases; nucleotides outside the gene matches: 8. The CDR3 loop is CASRGQVAGYTF. Written as DNA, the CDR3 is TGTGCCAGCCGTGGACAGGTAGCTGGCTACACCTTC.

This rearrangement joins TRBV14 to TRBJ2-2; TRBD2 matches at 8 bases. The CDR3 sequence is 18 residues long. Per germline, CDR1 SGHDN and CDR2 FVKESK. Germline trimming cut 1 base from V and 5 bases from J; bases unmatched to any gene: 12. The CDR3 sequence: CASSQVISGIGRTGELFF. The CDR3, as DNA: TGTGCCAGCAGCCAAGTGATTAGCGGGATAGGAAGGACCGGGGAGCTGTTTTTT. The complete variable domain, with remaining parts taken from reference TRBV14 and TRBJ2-2, reads EAGVTQFPSHSVIEKGQTVTLRCDPISGHDNLYWYRRVMGKEIKFLLHFVKESKQDESGMPNNRFLAERTGGTYSTLKVQPAELEDSGVYFCASSQVISGIGRTGELFFGEGSRLTVL.

The V call is TRBV28, the J call TRBJ1-4, with D possibly being TRBD1 (6 bases). Germline-derived CDR1 and CDR2 are MDHEN and SYDVKM. The V gene lost 7 bases and the J gene lost 5 bases, with 17 bases spanning the gap. The CDR3 contains 15 residues. This CDR3 reads CASTLLTGRNEKLFF. Written as DNA, the CDR3 is TGTGCCAGCACCCTACTCACAGGGAGAAATGAAAAACTGTTTTTT.

In DNA form, the CDR3 reads TGTGCCAGCAGCCCCAGGGGCCATGAGCAGTTCTTC. Translation gives CASSPRGHEQFF. The V gene is TRBV14, the J gene TRBJ2-1, with D perhaps matching TRBD1 (6 bases). CDR3 length equals 12 residues. CDR1 SGHDN and CDR2 FVKESK come from the germline V gene. V was cut by 4 bases and J by 8 bases, with 9 bases left in between.